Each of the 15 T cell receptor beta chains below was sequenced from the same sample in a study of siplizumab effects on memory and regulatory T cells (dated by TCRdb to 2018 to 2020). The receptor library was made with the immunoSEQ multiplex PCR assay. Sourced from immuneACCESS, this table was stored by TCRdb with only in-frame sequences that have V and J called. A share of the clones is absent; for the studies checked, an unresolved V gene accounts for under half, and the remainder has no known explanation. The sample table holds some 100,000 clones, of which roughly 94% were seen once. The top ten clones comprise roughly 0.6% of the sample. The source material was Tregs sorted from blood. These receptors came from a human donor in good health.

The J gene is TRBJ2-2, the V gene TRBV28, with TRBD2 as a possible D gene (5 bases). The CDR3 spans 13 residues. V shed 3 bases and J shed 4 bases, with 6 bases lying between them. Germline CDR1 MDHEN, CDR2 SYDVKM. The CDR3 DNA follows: TGTGCCAGCAGTTTTGGACTCACCGGGGAGCTGTTTTTT. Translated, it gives CASSFGLTGELFF.

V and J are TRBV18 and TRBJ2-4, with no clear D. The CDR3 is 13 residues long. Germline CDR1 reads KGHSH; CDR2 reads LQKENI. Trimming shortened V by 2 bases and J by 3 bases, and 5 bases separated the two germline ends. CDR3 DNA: TGTGCCAGCTCACCAATCAGCAAAAACATTCAGTACTTC. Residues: CASSPISKNIQYF.

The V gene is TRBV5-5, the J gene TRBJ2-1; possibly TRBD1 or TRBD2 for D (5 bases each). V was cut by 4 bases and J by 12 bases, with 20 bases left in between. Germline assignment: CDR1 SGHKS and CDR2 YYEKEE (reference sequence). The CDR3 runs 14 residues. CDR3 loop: CASSTRPGPLGQFF. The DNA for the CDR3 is TGTGCCAGCAGCACAAGACCGGGACCTTTGGGGCAGTTCTTC.

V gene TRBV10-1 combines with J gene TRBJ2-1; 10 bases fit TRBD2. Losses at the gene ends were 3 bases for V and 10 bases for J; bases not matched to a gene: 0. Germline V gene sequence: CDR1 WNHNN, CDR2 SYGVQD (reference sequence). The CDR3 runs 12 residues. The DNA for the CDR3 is TGCGCCAGCAGTGAACTAGCGGGAGAGCAGTTCTTC. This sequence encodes CASSELAGEQFF.

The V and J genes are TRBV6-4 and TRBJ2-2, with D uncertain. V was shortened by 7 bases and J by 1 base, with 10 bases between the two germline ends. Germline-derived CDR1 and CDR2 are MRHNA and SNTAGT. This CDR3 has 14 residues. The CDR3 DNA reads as TGTGCCAGCATGGTGGAGATGAACACCGGGGAGCTGTTTTTT. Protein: CASMVEMNTGELFF.

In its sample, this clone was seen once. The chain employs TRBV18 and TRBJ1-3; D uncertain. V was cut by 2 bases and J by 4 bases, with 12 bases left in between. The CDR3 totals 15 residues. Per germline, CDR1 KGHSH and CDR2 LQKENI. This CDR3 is CASSPGLRSGNTIYF. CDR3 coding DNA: TGTGCCAGCTCACCAGGATTGCGTTCCGGAAACACCATATATTTT.

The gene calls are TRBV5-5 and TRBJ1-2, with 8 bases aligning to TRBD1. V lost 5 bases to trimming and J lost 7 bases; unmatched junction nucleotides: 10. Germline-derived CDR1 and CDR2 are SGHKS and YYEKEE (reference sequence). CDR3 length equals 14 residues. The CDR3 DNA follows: TGTGCCAGCAGATTGACAGGGGAGGCACGTGGCTACACCTTC. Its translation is CASRLTGEARGYTF.

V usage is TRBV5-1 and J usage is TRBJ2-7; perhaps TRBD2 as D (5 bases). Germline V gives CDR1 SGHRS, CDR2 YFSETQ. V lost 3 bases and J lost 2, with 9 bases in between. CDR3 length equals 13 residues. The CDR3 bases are TGCGCCAGCAGCTCAGCGGTAGCCTACGAGCAGTACTTC. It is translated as CASSSAVAYEQYF.

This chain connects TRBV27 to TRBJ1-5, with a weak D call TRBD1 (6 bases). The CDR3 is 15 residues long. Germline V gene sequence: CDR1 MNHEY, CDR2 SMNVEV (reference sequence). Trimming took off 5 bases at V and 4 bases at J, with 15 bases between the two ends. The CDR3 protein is CASSHDRSRNQPQHF. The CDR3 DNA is TGTGCCAGCAGTCACGACAGGTCACGGAATCAGCCCCAGCATTTT.

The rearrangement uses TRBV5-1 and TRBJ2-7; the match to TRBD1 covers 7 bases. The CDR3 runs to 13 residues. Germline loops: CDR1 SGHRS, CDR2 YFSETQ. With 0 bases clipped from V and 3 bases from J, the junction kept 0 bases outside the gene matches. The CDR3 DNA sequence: TGCGCCAGCAGCTTGGACAGGGGCTACGAGCAGTACTTC. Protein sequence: CASSLDRGYEQYF.

The CDR3 nucleotides are TGTGCCAGCAGCCCAGAACAGGGGCGGACCTACGAGCAGTACTTC. Protein product: CASSPEQGRTYEQYF. This sequence joins TRBV9 and TRBJ2-7; 7 positions match TRBD1. This CDR3 is built from 15 residues. Per germline, CDR1 SGDLS and CDR2 YYNGEE. Trimming at V came to 4 bases and at J to 2 bases, leaving 9 bases not matched to a gene.

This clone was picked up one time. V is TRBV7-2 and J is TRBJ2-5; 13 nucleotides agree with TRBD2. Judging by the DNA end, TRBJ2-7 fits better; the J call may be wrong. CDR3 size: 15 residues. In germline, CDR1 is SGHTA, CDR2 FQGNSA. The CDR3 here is CASSSTSGRTYEQYF. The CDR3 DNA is TGTGCCAGCAGCTCGACTAGCGGGAGGACCTACGAGCAGTACTTC.

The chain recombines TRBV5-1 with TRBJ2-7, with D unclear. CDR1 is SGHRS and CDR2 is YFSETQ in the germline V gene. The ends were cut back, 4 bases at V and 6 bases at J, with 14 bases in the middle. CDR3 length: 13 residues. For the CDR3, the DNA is TGCGCCAGCAGCAGGCTGGGCGATTTCGAGCAGTACTTC. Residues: CASSRLGDFEQYF.

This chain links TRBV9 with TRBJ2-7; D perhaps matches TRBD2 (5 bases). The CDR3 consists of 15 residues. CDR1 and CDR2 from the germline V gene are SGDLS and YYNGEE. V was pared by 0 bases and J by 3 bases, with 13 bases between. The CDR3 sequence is CASSVGPEAHYEQYF. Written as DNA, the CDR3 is TGTGCCAGCAGCGTAGGCCCGGAGGCCCACTACGAGCAGTACTTC.

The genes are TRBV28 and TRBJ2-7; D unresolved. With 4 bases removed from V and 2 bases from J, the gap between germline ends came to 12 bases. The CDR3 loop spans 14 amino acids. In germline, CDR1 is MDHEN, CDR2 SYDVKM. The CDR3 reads CASSSGVITYEQYF. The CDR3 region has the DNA TGTGCCAGCAGTTCTGGGGTGATCACCTACGAGCAGTACTTC.